The rows below give T cell receptor beta chains drawn from one sample of a study of blood T cell repertoires in COVID-19. TCRdb keeps only in-frame clones here, not all; method: immunoSEQ multiplex PCR. The table includes around 320,000 clones, approximately 86% detected once. The sample consisted of peripheral blood. These receptors were obtained from a man aged 18 to 29 with active or convalescent COVID-19. Both conserved end residues are part of each CDR3. The D gene is left open where the match is weak. Part of the rows lack a size; the others show once, few, many or a class for expanded clones.

V gene,D gene,J gene,clone size,CDR3 DNA,CDR3 protein
TRBV5-8,.,TRBJ2-3,.,TGTGCCAGCAGCGGGTCGGGTGATCGCACAGATACGCAGTATTTT,CASSGSGDRTDTQYF
TRBV6-1,.,TRBJ1-4,.,TGTGCCAGCAGTGAAAGGACAGCGTCAACTAATGAAAAACTGTTTTTT,CASSERTASTNEKLFF
TRBV16,TRBD1,TRBJ1-1,few,TGTGCCAGCAGCCGGACAGGAAAGGGCACTGAAGCTTTCTTT,CASSRTGKGTEAFF
TRBV4-3,TRBD1,TRBJ1-2,.,TGCGCCAGCAGCCGCCGACAGGGGACAAACTATGGCTACACCTTC,CASSRRQGTNYGYTF
TRBV19,.,TRBJ2-3,once,TGTGCCAGTAGCGACGGGACACGACAGGTGTTGGCGCAGTATTTT,CASSDGTRQVLAQYF
TRBV28,.,TRBJ1-4,few,TGTGCCAGTAAAAGGAGGGGATATAATGAGAAACTGTTTTTT,CASKRRGYNEKLFF
TRBV9,.,TRBJ2-1,.,TGTGCCAGCAGCGGGAATTTGGGAGGTGAGCAGTTCTTC,CASSGNLGGEQFF
TRBV28,TRBD1,TRBJ1-6,.,TGTGCCAGCAGCCGCCCGGGACAGGGGGAGTCACCCCTCCACTTT,CASSRPGQGESPLHF
TRBV18,.,TRBJ2-5,few,TGTGCCAGCTCCCCCACAGGGTTTCAAGAGACCCAGTACTTC,CASSPTGFQETQYF
TRBV2,TRBD1,TRBJ1-5,.,TGTGCCAGCAGGGACCAGACAGGGGGGTATCAGCCCCAGCATTTT,CASRDQTGGYQPQHF
TRBV6-6,TRBD1,TRBJ1-2,once,TGTGCCAGCAGTGCCTCGACAGGGTGGTACGGCTACACCTTC,CASSASTGWYGYTF